Listed below are T cell receptor beta chains from one sample, sequenced in a study of T-cell memory formation after mild COVID-19. MiXCR was run by TCRdb on the 5' RACE reads, yielding one entry per CDR3 protein. This sample has 350,000 to 450,000 distinct CDR3 sequences, with 25% to 30% found just once. Sequencing was carried out using PBMCs or a T cell subset sorted from them (not recorded which). The receptors stem from an adult woman who had mild COVID-19 (a few samples of this study predate the infection). Cell type and time point are not known. The CDR3 runs from the conserved cysteine through the conserved F or W. A D gene is named only where the DNA matches it firmly. A row's size may be missing; if present it is once, few, many or a size class.

V: TRBV4-1; D: TRBD1; size: few; J: TRBJ1-2; CDR3: CASSQGQGVNYGYTF; DNA: TGCGCCAGCAGCCAAGGGCAGGGGGTTAACTATGGCTACACCTTC
V: TRBV2; D: NA; size: NA; J: TRBJ2-2; CDR3: CASSYFGELFF; DNA: TGTGCCAGCAGTTATTTCGGGGAGCTGTTTTTT
V: TRBV11-3; D: TRBD2; size: few; J: TRBJ2-3; CDR3: CASSFETSGRAKDTQYF; DNA: TGTGCCAGCAGCTTCGAGACTAGCGGGAGGGCCAAGGATACGCAGTATTTT
V: TRBV6-7; D: NA; size: NA; J: TRBJ2-1; CDR3: CASTISGYTYNEQFF; DNA: TGTGCCAGCACCATCTCGGGGTACACATACAATGAGCAGTTCTTC
V: TRBV15; D: TRBD1; size: many; J: TRBJ2-7; CDR3: CATSRNRDRGSEQYF; DNA: TGTGCCACCAGCAGGAACCGGGACAGGGGGAGCGAGCAGTACTTC
V: TRBV18; D: TRBD1; size: NA; J: TRBJ1-2; CDR3: CASSLNRGDGYTF; DNA: TGTGCCAGCTCACTTAACAGGGGAGATGGCTACACCTTC
V: TRBV5-6; D: NA; size: once; J: TRBJ1-1; CDR3: CASSLDPQGSNTEAFF; DNA: TGTGCCAGCAGCTTGGACCCCCAGGGCAGCAACACTGAAGCTTTCTTT
V: TRBV7-9; D: NA; size: NA; J: TRBJ1-4; CDR3: CASSLAPARGGEKLFF; DNA: TGTGCCAGCAGCTTAGCGCCGGCTCGAGGAGGCGAAAAACTGTTTTTT
V: TRBV11-3; D: TRBD1; size: few; J: TRBJ2-7; CDR3: CASSLGQGPTYEQYF; DNA: TGTGCCAGCAGCTTAGGACAGGGGCCAACCTACGAGCAGTACTTC
V: TRBV18; D: TRBD1; size: NA; J: TRBJ2-5; CDR3: CASSPPWTGSRETQYF; DNA: TGTGCCAGCTCACCACCCTGGACAGGTTCACGAGAGACCCAGTACTTC
V: TRBV9; D: TRBD2; size: NA; J: TRBJ2-2; CDR3: CASGGTSGSLGGELFF; DNA: TGTGCCAGCGGCGGGACTAGCGGGAGTCTCGGCGGGGAGCTGTTTTTT
V: TRBV7-7; D: TRBD1; size: few; J: TRBJ2-5; CDR3: CASSLSGQGPQETQYF; DNA: TGTGCTAGCAGCTTATCAGGACAGGGACCCCAAGAGACCCAGTACTTC
V: TRBV24-1; D: TRBD1; size: once; J: TRBJ1-1; CDR3: CATSDSGGGPEAFF; DNA: TGTGCCACCAGTGATTCAGGGGGGGGCCCTGAAGCTTTCTTT
V: TRBV5-1; D: TRBD1; size: few; J: TRBJ1-2; CDR3: CASSFDRVDYGYTF; DNA: TGCGCCAGCAGCTTCGACAGGGTAGACTATGGCTACACCTTC
V: TRBV7-3; D: TRBD1; size: few; J: TRBJ2-7; CDR3: CASSLIGWTRDRGGMEQYF; DNA: TGTGCCAGCAGCTTAATCGGTTGGACCCGGGACAGGGGAGGCATGGAGCAGTACTTC
V: TRBV12-3/TRBV12-4; D: NA; size: few; J: TRBJ2-1; CDR3: CASSFQGAGNEQFF; DNA: TGTGCCAGCAGTTTTCAAGGGGCGGGAAATGAGCAGTTCTTC
V: TRBV12-3/TRBV12-4; D: NA; size: few; J: TRBJ2-7; CDR3: CASSPGAAPHEQYF; DNA: TGTGCCAGCAGTCCAGGGGCTGCACCCCACGAGCAGTACTTC
V: TRBV12-3/TRBV12-4; D: NA; size: NA; J: TRBJ2-3; CDR3: CASSFYGGSGTDTQYF; DNA: TGTGCCAGCAGTTTTTACGGGGGATCGGGCACAGATACGCAGTATTTT
V: TRBV2; D: NA; size: NA; J: TRBJ2-3; CDR3: CASSDNSLADTQYF; DNA: TGTGCCAGCAGTGACAACTCCCTCGCAGATACGCAGTATTTT
V: TRBV10-3; D: NA; size: NA; J: TRBJ2-3; CDR3: CAISETAGQLSTDTQYF; DNA: TGTGCCATCAGTGAGACGGCGGGACAGCTTAGCACAGATACGCAGTATTTT
V: TRBV18; D: NA; size: few; J: TRBJ1-1; CDR3: CASSPRQAEAFF; DNA: TGTGCCAGCTCACCGCGACAGGCCGAAGCTTTCTTT
V: TRBV7-9; D: TRBD1; size: few; J: TRBJ1-1; CDR3: CASSLRMDRTEAFF; DNA: TGTGCCAGCAGCTTACGTATGGACAGGACTGAAGCTTTCTTT
V: TRBV4-3; D: NA; size: NA; J: TRBJ2-7; CDR3: CASSLEVTVSYEQYF; DNA: TGCGCCAGCAGCCTAGAGGTAACAGTCTCCTACGAGCAGTACTTC
V: TRBV5-1; D: TRBD2; size: NA; J: TRBJ2-1; CDR3: CATKSGRATYNEQFF; DNA: TGCGCCACCAAAAGCGGGAGGGCCACCTACAATGAGCAGTTCTTC
V: TRBV27; D: NA; size: NA; J: TRBJ2-1; CDR3: CASSKWDEQFF; DNA: TGTGCCAGCAGTAAGTGGGATGAGCAGTTCTTC
V: TRBV14; D: NA; size: few; J: TRBJ2-3; CDR3: CASSWVPTGDTQYF; DNA: TGTGCCAGCAGCTGGGTCCCAACGGGAGATACGCAGTATTTT
V: TRBV12-3/TRBV12-4; D: NA; size: once; J: TRBJ2-2; CDR3: CASSYRDTGVLFF; DNA: TGTGCCAGCAGTTACCGGGACACCGGGGTGCTGTTTTTT
V: TRBV7-6; D: NA; size: NA; J: TRBJ1-2; CDR3: CASSLGISYGYTF; DNA: TGTGCCAGCAGCCTTGGGATATCCTATGGCTACACCTTC
V: TRBV7-9; D: TRBD1; size: few; J: TRBJ1-4; CDR3: CASSRTGMSTNEKLFF; DNA: TGTGCCAGCAGCCGGACAGGGATGAGTACTAATGAAAAACTGTTTTTT
V: TRBV24-1; D: TRBD2; size: NA; J: TRBJ2-2; CDR3: CATSVAGRDTGELFF; DNA: TGTGCCACCAGTGTAGCGGGAAGGGACACCGGGGAGCTGTTTTTT
V: TRBV4-1; D: NA; size: few; J: TRBJ1-5; CDR3: CASSQDGEVSNQPQHF; DNA: TGCGCCAGCAGCCAAGACGGGGAGGTTAGCAATCAGCCCCAGCATTTT
V: TRBV4-1; D: NA; size: NA; J: TRBJ2-7; CDR3: CASSLAPEGSEQYF; DNA: TGCGCCAGCAGCCTCGCACCGGAGGGTAGCGAGCAGTACTTC
V: TRBV29-1; D: NA; size: NA; J: TRBJ2-1; CDR3: CSVVDYPEQFF; DNA: TGCAGCGTTGTGGACTATCCCGAGCAGTTCTTC
V: TRBV2; D: NA; size: many; J: TRBJ2-7; CDR3: CASRGETYEQYF; DNA: TGTGCCAGCAGGGGCGAGACATACGAGCAGTACTTC
V: TRBV27; D: NA; size: NA; J: TRBJ2-4; CDR3: CASSPPCIQYF; DNA: TGTGCCAGCAGTCCCCCCTGCATTCAGTACTTC
V: TRBV9; D: TRBD1; size: few; J: TRBJ1-5; CDR3: CASSPGEDRGNQPQHF; DNA: TGTGCCAGCAGCCCTGGTGAGGACAGGGGCAATCAGCCCCAGCATTTT